This T cell receptor (beta chain) comes out of a study of T cells in Graves' hyperthyroidism and ophthalmopathy. General study points: Most thyroid-expanded clonotypes above 0.001 were also found in blood.

At least ten counts were recorded for this clonotype. Antigen unknown. The TCR beta CDR3 regions underwent amplification using RNA transcripts as the source. Carried out on the TCR CDR3, a first-round RT-PCR used the HTBI primer set. MiXCR, run by TCRdb on the multiplex PCR reads, gives a single entry per CDR3 protein. This table has roughly 150,000 distinct CDR3 sequences, less than 10% appearing once. CDR1 GTSNPN and CDR2 SVGIG come from the germline V gene (reference sequence). The V and J ends lost 0 bases and 4 bases, in that order; junction bases with no gene match: 6. The CDR3 has 15 residues. The sequence derives from a woman between 18 and 30 years old with Graves' hyperthyroidism that later progressed to Graves' ophthalmopathy. The sequencing sample was made of blood. The chain is built from TRBV30 and TRBJ2-1; TRBD2 matches at 7 bases. CDR3 sequence: CAWSVRGGWYNEQFF. The CDR3 region has the DNA TGTGCCTGGAGTGTACGCGGGGGTTGGTACAATGAGCAGTTCTTC.